The rows below give T cell receptor beta chains drawn from one sample of a study of shared clonotypes between healthy human individuals. Using immunoSEQ multiplex PCR, the repertoire was profiled, and TCRdb retains in-frame clones only, with some absent. The sample includes around 700,000 clones, approximately 79% of them seen just once. Sequencing was done on a sample of memory CD4+ T cells sorted from blood. These receptors all stem from a woman aged 25 to 39 in good health. Both conserved end residues are trimmed from each CDR3.

V	length	J	CDR3
TRBV11-1	12	TRBJ2-7	ASSSGDSTYEQY
TRBV25-1	13	TRBJ2-3	ASSDQGGKTDTQY
TRBV7-8	13	TRBJ1-1	ASSLALGVFGEAF
TRBV5-1	13	TRBJ2-1	ASSQDSAGYNEQF
TRBV18	12	TRBJ2-1	ASSPRDMNNEQF
TRBV15	12	TRBJ1-2	ATSPGQGPYGYT
TRBV7-9	13	TRBJ2-7	ASSPQIGSPYEQY
TRBV28	13	TRBJ1-1	ASRTQGQINTEAF
TRBV5-1	10	TRBJ2-5	ASSHDRETQY
TRBV27	13	TRBJ2-5	ASSPRDRGRETQY
TRBV11-1	12	TRBJ1-1	ASSHQTENTEAF
TRBV5-1	12	TRBJ2-7	ASSSWGREDEQY
TRBV2	12	TRBJ2-3	ASQGGISTDTQY
TRBV5-1	11	TRBJ1-2	ASSSGTGDFYT
TRBV28	11	TRBJ2-6	ASSPSGANVLT
TRBV11-3	12	TRBJ1-2	ASSLVRQGEGYT
TRBV5-1	13	TRBJ1-1	ASSLRGAGVTEAF
TRBV6-5	13	TRBJ2-1	ASSLSGNSYNEQF
TRBV4-1	15	TRBJ1-3	ASSQGSRREAGNTIY
TRBV5-1	13	TRBJ2-7	ASSLSSGTSYEQY
TRBV6-5	12	TRBJ2-7	ASRTEGFSYEQY
TRBV4-1	16	TRBJ2-1	ASSSLPPLQSSYNEQF
TRBV20-1	9	TRBJ2-7	SASRGYEQY
TRBV7-9	12	TRBJ2-5	ASSLNRGEETQY
TRBV21-1	15	TRBJ2-5	ASSTAIRAGLKGTQY
TRBV14	15	TRBJ2-1	ASSHLQLAGRRNEQF
TRBV6-6	13	TRBJ2-1	ASTHRTSGRHEQF
TRBV7-2	13	TRBJ2-1	ASSLRPASYNEQF
TRBV28	12	TRBJ1-1	ASSSGQGVGEAF
TRBV5-1	13	TRBJ1-5	ASSLNPGSNQPQH
TRBV7-2	15	TRBJ1-1	ASSPGGRGRGRTEAF
TRBV19	14	TRBJ2-1	ASRLAGGFNLNEQF
TRBV4-1	14	TRBJ2-1	ASSRPGLAGYNEQF
TRBV6-5	12	TRBJ2-7	ASSAGTAIYEQY
TRBV7-7	14	TRBJ2-1	ASSRNLAGAGDEQF
TRBV6-5	12	TRBJ2-7	ASSLGQGPYEQY
TRBV15	15	TRBJ1-5	ATSREEAGGDNQPQH
TRBV6-1	12	TRBJ2-3	ASRVLAETDTQY
TRBV28	12	TRBJ2-1	ASTSRDRFNEQF